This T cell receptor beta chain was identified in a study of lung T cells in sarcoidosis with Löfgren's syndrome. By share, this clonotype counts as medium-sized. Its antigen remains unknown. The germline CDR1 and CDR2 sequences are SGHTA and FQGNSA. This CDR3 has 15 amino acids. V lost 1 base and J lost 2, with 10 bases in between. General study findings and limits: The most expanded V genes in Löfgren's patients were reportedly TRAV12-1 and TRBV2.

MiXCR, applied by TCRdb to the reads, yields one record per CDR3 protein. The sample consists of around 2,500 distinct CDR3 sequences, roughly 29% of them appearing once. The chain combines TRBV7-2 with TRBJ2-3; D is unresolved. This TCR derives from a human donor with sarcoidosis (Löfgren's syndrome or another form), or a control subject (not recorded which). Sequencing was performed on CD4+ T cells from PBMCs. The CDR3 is CASSLGQPSTDTQYF. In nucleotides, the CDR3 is TGTGCCAGCAGCTTAGGACAACCCTCCACAGATACGCAGTATTTT.